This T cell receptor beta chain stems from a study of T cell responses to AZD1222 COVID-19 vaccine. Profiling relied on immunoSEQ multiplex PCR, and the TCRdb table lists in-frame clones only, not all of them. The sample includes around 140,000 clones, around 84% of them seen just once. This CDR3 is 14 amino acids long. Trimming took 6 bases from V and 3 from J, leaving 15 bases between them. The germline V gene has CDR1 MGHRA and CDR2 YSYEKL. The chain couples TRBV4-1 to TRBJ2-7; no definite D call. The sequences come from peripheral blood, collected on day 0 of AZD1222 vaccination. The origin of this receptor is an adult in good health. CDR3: CASRPVGQSYEQYF. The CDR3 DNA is TGCGCCAGCAGACCAGTCGGGCAGAGCTACGAGCAGTACTTC.